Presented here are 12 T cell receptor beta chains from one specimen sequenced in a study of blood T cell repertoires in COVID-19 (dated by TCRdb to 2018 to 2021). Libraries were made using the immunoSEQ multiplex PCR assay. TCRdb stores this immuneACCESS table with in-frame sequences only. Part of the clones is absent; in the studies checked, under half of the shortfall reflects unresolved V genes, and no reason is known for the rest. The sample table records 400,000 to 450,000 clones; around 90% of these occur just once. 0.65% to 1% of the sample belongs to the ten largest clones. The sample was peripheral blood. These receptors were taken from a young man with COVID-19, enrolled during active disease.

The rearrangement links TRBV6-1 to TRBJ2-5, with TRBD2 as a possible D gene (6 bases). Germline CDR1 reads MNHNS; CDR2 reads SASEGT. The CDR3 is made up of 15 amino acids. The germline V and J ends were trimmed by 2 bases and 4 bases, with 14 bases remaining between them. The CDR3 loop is CASSESNRRGETQYF. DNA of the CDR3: TGTGCCAGCAGTGAAAGTAACAGGAGGGGAGAGACCCAGTACTTC.

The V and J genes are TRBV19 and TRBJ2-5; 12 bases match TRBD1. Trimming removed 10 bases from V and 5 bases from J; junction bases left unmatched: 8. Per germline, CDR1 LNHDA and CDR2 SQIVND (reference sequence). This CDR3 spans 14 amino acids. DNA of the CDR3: TGTGCCACCGGGGACAGGGGGCGTCGTGAGACCCAGTACTTC. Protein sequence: CATGDRGRRETQYF.

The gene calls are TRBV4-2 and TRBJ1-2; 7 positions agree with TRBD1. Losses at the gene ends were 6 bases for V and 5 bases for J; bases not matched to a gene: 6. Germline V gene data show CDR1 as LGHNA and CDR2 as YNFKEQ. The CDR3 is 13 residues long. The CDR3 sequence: CASSSTGRYGYTF. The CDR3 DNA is TGTGCCAGCAGTTCGACAGGGCGATATGGCTACACCTTC.

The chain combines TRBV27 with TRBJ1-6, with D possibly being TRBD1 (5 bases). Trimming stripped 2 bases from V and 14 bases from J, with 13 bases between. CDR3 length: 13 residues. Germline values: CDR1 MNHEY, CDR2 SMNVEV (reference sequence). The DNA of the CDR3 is TGTGCCAGCAGTTTACCAGGTGGGGCCACCCTCCACTTT. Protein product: CASSLPGGATLHF.

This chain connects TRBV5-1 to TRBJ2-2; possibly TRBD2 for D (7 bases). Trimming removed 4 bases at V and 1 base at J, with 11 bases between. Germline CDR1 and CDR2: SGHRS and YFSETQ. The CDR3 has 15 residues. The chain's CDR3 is CASSAGAVNTGELFF. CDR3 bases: TGCGCCAGCAGCGCGGGGGCCGTGAACACCGGGGAGCTGTTTTTT.

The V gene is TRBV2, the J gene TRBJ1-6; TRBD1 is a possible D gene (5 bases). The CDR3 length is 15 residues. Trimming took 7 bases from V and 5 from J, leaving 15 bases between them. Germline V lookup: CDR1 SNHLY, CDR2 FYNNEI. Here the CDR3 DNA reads TGTGCCAGCAATCTCGAAAGGGGCCATAATTCACCCCTCCACTTT. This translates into CASNLERGHNSPLHF.

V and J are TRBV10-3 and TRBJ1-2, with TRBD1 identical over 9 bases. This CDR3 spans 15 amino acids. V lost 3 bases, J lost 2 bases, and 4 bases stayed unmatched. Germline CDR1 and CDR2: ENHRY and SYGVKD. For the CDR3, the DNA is TGTGCCATCAGTGATGGGGGGACAGGGAACTATGGCTACACCTTC. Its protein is CAISDGGTGNYGYTF.

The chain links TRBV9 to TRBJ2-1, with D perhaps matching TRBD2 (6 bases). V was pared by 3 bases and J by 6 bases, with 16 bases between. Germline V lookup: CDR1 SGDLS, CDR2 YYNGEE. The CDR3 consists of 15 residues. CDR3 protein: CASSGTPGLPNEQFF. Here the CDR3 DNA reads TGTGCCAGCAGCGGAACGCCGGGACTCCCCAATGAGCAGTTCTTC.

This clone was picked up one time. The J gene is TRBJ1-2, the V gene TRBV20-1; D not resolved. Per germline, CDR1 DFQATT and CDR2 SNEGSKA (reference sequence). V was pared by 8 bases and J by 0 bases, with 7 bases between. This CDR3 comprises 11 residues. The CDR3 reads CSTTANYGYTF. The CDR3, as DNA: TGCAGTACCACAGCTAACTATGGCTACACCTTC.

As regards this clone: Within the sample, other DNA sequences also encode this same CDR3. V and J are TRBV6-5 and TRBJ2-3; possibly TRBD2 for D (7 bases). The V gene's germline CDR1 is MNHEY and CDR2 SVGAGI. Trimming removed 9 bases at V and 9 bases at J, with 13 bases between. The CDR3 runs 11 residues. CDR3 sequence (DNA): TGTGCCAGTTCTAGGGGGGGAACGCAGTATTTT. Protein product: CASSRGGTQYF.

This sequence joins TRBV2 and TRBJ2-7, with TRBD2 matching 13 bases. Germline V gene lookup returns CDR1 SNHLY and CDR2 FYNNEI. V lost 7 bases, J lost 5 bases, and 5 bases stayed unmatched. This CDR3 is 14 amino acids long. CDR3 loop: CASMGLAGINEQYF. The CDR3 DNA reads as TGTGCCAGCATGGGACTAGCGGGAATCAACGAGCAGTACTTC.

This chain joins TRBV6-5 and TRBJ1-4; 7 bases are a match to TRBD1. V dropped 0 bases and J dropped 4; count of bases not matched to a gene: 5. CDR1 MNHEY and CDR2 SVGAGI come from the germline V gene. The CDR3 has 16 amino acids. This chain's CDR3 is CASSYSTGTDNEKLFF. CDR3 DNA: TGTGCCAGCAGTTACTCCACCGGGACAGATAATGAAAAACTGTTTTTT.